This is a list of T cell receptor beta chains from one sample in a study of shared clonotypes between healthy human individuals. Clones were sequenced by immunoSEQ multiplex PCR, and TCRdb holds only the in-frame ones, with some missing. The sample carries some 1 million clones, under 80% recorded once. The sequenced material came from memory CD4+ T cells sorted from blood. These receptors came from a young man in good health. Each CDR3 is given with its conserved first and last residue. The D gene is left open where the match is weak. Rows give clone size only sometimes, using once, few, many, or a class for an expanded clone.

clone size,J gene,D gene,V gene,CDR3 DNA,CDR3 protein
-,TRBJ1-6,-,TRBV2,TGTGCCAGCAGTGCACAGGCCGTCTTCTATAATTCACCCCTCCACTTT,CASSAQAVFYNSPLHF
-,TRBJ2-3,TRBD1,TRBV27,TGTGCCAGCAGTTTATGGGGGTTGACAGGGGACTCAGATACGCAGTATTTT,CASSLWGLTGDSDTQYF
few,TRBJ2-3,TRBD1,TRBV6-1,TGTGCCAGCAGCCGGACAGGGCGGGACACAGATACGCAGTATTTT,CASSRTGRDTDTQYF
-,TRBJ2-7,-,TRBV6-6,TGTGCCAGCAGTCCACCCGACGGGGATGGTACCTACGAGCAGTACTTC,CASSPPDGDGTYEQYF
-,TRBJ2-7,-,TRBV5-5,TGTGCCAGCAGCTTGAGTCAGAGTGTCTACGAGCAGTACTTC,CASSLSQSVYEQYF
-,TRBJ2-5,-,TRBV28,TGTGCCAGCGGCCCTGCTGGGTTGAGGGAGACCCAGTACTTC,CASGPAGLRETQYF
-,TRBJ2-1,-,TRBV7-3,TGTGCCAGCAGCTTAACGGGTCTAGTCGATGAGCAGTTCTTC,CASSLTGLVDEQFF
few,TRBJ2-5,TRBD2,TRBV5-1,TGCGCCAGCAGAGCTAGCGGGGGGGCAGAGACCCAGTACTTC,CASRASGGAETQYF
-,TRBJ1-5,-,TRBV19,TGTGCCAGTAGTTCGGGGGATAGCAATCAGCCCCAGCATTTT,CASSSGDSNQPQHF
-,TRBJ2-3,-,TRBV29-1,TGCAGCGTTGAGAACGGGGGAACAGATACGCAGTATTTT,CSVENGGTDTQYF
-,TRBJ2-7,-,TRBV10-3,TGTGCCATCTCAGTAGCGCAGGGGCAGTACTTC,CAISVAQGQYF
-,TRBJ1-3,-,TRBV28,TGTGCCAGCAGTGGCGACCGATACTCTGGAAACACCATATATTTT,CASSGDRYSGNTIYF
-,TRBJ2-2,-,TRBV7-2,TGTGCCAGCAGCCCGTTGGGGGTCTCCGGGGAGCTGTTTTTT,CASSPLGVSGELFF
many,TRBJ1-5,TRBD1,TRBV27,TGTGCCAGCAGTTTATCAGGGGACAGGGGACAGCCCCAGCATTTT,CASSLSGDRGQPQHF
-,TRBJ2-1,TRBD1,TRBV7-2,TGTGCCAGCAGCTTAGGGGGACAGGGTCGCGATGAGCAGTTCTTC,CASSLGGQGRDEQFF
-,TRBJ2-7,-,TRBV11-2,TGTGCCAGCAGCTCCTGGACAGCGGACGAGCAGTACTTC,CASSSWTADEQYF
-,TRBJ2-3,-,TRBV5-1,TGCGCCAGCAGCTTGCAAGACAGCTACACAGATACGCAGTATTTT,CASSLQDSYTDTQYF
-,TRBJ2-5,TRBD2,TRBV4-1,TGCGCCAGCAGCCAACTAGCGGGAGGGTCCGAGACCCAGTACTTC,CASSQLAGGSETQYF
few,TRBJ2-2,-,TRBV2,TGTGCCAGCAGTGGTACAGGGTGGACCGGGGAGCTGTTTTTT,CASSGTGWTGELFF
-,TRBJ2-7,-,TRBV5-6,TGTGCCAGCAACCAACTACAGGTGTACGAGCAGTACTTC,CASNQLQVYEQYF
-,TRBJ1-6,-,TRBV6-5,TGTGCCAGCAGTTTCGCGGGCGATTCACCCCTCCACTTT,CASSFAGDSPLHF
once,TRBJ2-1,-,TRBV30,TGTGCCTGCCAGTTACCCCAGGGCCCTGGGCAGTTCTTC,CACQLPQGPGQFF
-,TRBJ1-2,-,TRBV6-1,TGTGCCAGCAGCGAGGATTCGGGGAGTGGTGAAGGCTACACCTTC,CASSEDSGSGEGYTF
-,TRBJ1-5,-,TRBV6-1,TGTGCCAGCAGTGCCCCAGGTCAGCCCCAGCATTTT,CASSAPGQPQHF
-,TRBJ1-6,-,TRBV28,TGTGCCAGCAGTTTACTGAATTCACCCCTCCACTTT,CASSLLNSPLHF
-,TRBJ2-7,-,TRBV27,TGTGCCAGCAGTCGAAGGGACATAAACGACTACGAGCAGTACTTC,CASSRRDINDYEQYF
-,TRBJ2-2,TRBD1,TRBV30,TGTGCCTCGGGACAGGGGAACACCGGGGAGCTGTTTTTT,CASGQGNTGELFF
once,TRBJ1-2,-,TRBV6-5,TGTGCCAGCAGTTACAATAACTATGGCTACACCTTC,CASSYNNYGYTF
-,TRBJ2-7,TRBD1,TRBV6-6,TGTGCCAGCACTCCGGGACAGGGGTCCTACGAGCAGTACTTC,CASTPGQGSYEQYF
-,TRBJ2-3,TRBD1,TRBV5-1,TGCGCCAGCAGCTTGTCGTCAATTCACGGACAGGGCACAGATACGCAGTATTTT,CASSLSSIHGQGTDTQYF
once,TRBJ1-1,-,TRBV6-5,TGTGCCAGCAGTCCCAGCGTGAACACTGAAGCTTTCTTT,CASSPSVNTEAFF
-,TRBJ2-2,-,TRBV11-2,TGTGCCAGCAGCTTAAGCGGCCGCGGGGAGCTGTTTTTT,CASSLSGRGELFF
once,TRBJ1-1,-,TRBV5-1,TGCGCCAGCAGCCCCCGACTTGACGCTGAAGCTTTCTTT,CASSPRLDAEAFF
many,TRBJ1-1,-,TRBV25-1,TGTGCCAGCAGTGAATTTACCCGGAAGGGCCGGGTCACTGAAGCTTTCTTT,CASSEFTRKGRVTEAFF
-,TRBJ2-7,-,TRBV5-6,TGTGCCAGCAGCTTGAGTAACAGCTACGAGCAGTACTTC,CASSLSNSYEQYF
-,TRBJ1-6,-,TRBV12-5,TGTGCTAGTGCCCTGGGGGGGAATTCACCCCTCCACTTT,CASALGGNSPLHF
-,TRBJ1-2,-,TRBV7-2,TGTGCCAGCAGCCCCGGGGCCATCGGCTACACCTTC,CASSPGAIGYTF
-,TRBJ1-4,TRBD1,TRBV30,TGTGCCTGGACCCAGGGGGAGAATGAAAAACTGTTTTTT,CAWTQGENEKLFF
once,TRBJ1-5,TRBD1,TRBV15,TGTGCCACCAGCAGAGAACAGGGGAGCAATCAGCCCCAGCATTTT,CATSREQGSNQPQHF